A single sample gave rise to the 32 T cell receptor beta chains below, sequenced in a study of early T cells in non-severe SARS-CoV-2 infection. TCRdb reprocessed the 5' RACE reads with MiXCR, giving one entry per CDR3 protein. Among around 70,000 distinct CDR3 sequences, around 10% were seen once, and the ten largest hold roughly 4.3%. The sample comprised whole blood. The source is an adult who was a healthcare worker with PCR-confirmed SARS-CoV-2 infection or an uninfected control (not recorded which).

The chain combines TRBV20-1 with TRBJ2-5; no clear D gene. This CDR3 comprises 13 residues. Trimming shortened V by 1 base and J by 4 bases, and 10 bases separated the two germline ends. Per germline, CDR1 DFQATT and CDR2 SNEGSKA (reference sequence). The CDR3, as DNA: TGCAGTGCTAGAGTACCCATTAGAGAGACCCAGTACTTC. Encoded protein: CSARVPIRETQYF.

This clonotype occurred many times. The V and J genes are TRBV12-3 or TRBV12-4 and TRBJ2-3; 13 nucleotides align to TRBD2. V was clipped by 4 bases and J by 2 bases; unmatched bases: 3. The length of the CDR3 is 16 residues. CDR3 bases: TGTGCCAGCAGTTGGGGACTAGCGGGATTCACAGATACGCAGTATTTT. This codes for CASSWGLAGFTDTQYF.

The CDR3 region has the DNA TGCGCCAGCAGGACGCCGCGGAACACTGAAGCTTTCTTT. Protein product: CASRTPRNTEAFF. This sequence joins TRBV5-1 and TRBJ1-1; D unresolved. The V end was cut by 5 bases, the J end by 1 base, with 9 bases between. The CDR3 loop spans 13 amino acids. Germline CDR1 is SGHRS and CDR2 is YFSETQ.

This clonotype was seen only a few times. The chain recombines TRBV20-1 with TRBJ1-2; D ambiguous. Trimming cost V 6 bases and J 9 bases, with 17 bases left between them. Germline assignment: CDR1 DFQATT and CDR2 SNEGSKA (reference sequence). The CDR3 spans 12 residues. CDR3 protein: CSAKQLSGRYTF. DNA for the CDR3: TGCAGTGCGAAGCAACTCTCTGGGCGCTACACCTTC.

Only a few counts were recorded for this clonotype. The chain couples TRBV5-8 to TRBJ1-1; a weak D match, TRBD1 (5 bases). This CDR3 has 17 residues. Germline V gene sequence: CDR1 SGHTS, CDR2 YDEGEE. Deletions cut 4 bases from V and 0 bases from J, with 19 bases between. The CDR3: CASSRYLGDMMNTEAFF. The CDR3 DNA is TGTGCCAGCAGCCGTTACTTAGGGGATATGATGAACACTGAAGCTTTCTTT.

This clonotype was counted only a few times. The rearrangement joins TRBV12-3 or TRBV12-4 to TRBJ1-1, with a weak D call TRBD1 (5 bases). CDR3 length: 13 amino acids. The V end was cut by 10 bases, the J end by 8 bases, with 20 bases between. The CDR3 DNA reads TGTGCCACCTCGTTTGCGGGGGTAGGAGAAGCTTTCTTT. Translation gives CATSFAGVGEAFF.

This clonotype was picked up many times. The chain links TRBV15 to TRBJ1-1; D uncertain. CDR1 is LNHNV and CDR2 is YYDKDF in the germline V gene (reference sequence). The CDR3 sequence is 16 residues long. V lost 0 bases to trimming and J lost 3 bases, with 14 bases between them. CDR3 bases: TGTGCCACCAGCAGAGATTACAACCCGACGGACACTGAAGCTTTCTTT. The encoded protein is CATSRDYNPTDTEAFF.

This clonotype was seen just once. This sequence joins TRBV2 and TRBJ2-3; no reliable D call. CDR3 length: 17 residues. Trimming cost V 8 bases and J 1 base, with 22 bases left between them. CDR1 is SNHLY, CDR2 FYNNEI, per germline. The CDR3 region is CASSSGPVYGGTDTQYF. The CDR3 DNA reads TGTGCCAGCTCCTCCGGGCCGGTTTACGGAGGCACAGATACGCAGTATTTT.

The CDR3 bases are TGTGCCACCAGTGATCGATCACAGGGTTATACGCAGTATTTT. Translation: CATSDRSQGYTQYF. The chain recombines TRBV24-1 with TRBJ2-3, with a weak D call TRBD1 (6 bases). The germline V gene has CDR1 KGHDR and CDR2 SFDVKD. The CDR3 loop spans 14 amino acids. The V end was cut by 3 bases, the J end by 7 bases, with 13 bases between.

At least ten counts were recorded for this clonotype. V and J are TRBV3-1 and TRBJ1-6; D not resolved. Germline V lookup: CDR1 LGHDT, CDR2 YNNKEL (reference sequence). This CDR3 comprises 16 residues. Trimming removed 1 base from V and 7 bases from J, with 14 bases in between. CDR3 nucleotide sequence: TGTGCCAGCAGCCAAGGAGCCGGGCTGGGGAATTCACCCCTCCACTTT. This codes for CASSQGAGLGNSPLHF.

This clonotype was counted many times. The gene calls are TRBV9 and TRBJ2-5; 9 nucleotides agree with TRBD1. V was clipped by 0 bases and J by 5 bases; unmatched bases: 5. The germline V gene has CDR1 SGDLS and CDR2 YYNGEE. The CDR3 loop spans 15 amino acids. CDR3 residues: CASSVGGQGFETQYF. The DNA for the CDR3 is TGTGCCAGCAGCGTAGGGGGACAGGGTTTTGAGACCCAGTACTTC. The full variable domain, completed using reference TRBV9 and TRBJ2-5, is DSGVTQTPKHLITATGQRVTLRCSPRSGDLSVYWYQQSLDQGLQFLIQYYNGEERAKGNILERFSAQQFPDLHSELNLSSLELGDSALYFCASSVGGQGFETQYFGPGTRLLVL.

The chain recombines TRBV29-1 with TRBJ2-7; D gene ambiguous. The germline CDR1 and CDR2 sequences are SQVTM and ANQGSEA. The CDR3 contains 11 residues. V lost 1 base to trimming and J lost 3 bases, with 4 bases between them. The CDR3 region is CSVEGDYEQYF. CDR3 DNA: TGCAGCGTTGAAGGAGACTACGAGCAGTACTTC.

This clonotype was seen ten or more times. The chain employs TRBV18 and TRBJ2-5, with D possibly matching TRBD1 (6 bases). The CDR3 contains 15 residues. Trimming pared 3 bases from V and 3 bases from J, leaving 14 bases between. Germline CDR1 is KGHSH and CDR2 is LQKENI. Written as DNA, the CDR3 is TGTGCCAGCTCACCCTCACAGGGATGGGAAGAGACCCAGTACTTC. Its translation: CASSPSQGWEETQYF.

This clonotype showed up many times. The chain has TRBV7-9 and TRBJ2-5, with 7 bases aligning to TRBD1. Germline V CDR1 and CDR2: SEHNR, FQNEAQ (reference sequence). J gave up 5 bases and V 3 bases, and 9 bases lay outside the gene matches. The CDR3 sequence is 15 residues long. CDR3 sequence reads: CASSFLFATGETQYF. The CDR3 DNA sequence: TGTGCCAGCAGCTTTCTGTTCGCGACAGGGGAGACCCAGTACTTC.

This clonotype has a handful of counts. V and J are TRBV20-1 and TRBJ1-1; a weak D match, TRBD1 (6 bases). The CDR3 sequence is 15 residues long. Trimming stripped 0 bases from V and 5 bases from J, with 16 bases between. Looked up from germline, CDR1 is DFQATT and CDR2 is SNEGSKA (reference sequence). Written as DNA, the CDR3 is TGCAGTGCTAGAGAAGGGGGAGGGGAAATTACTGAAGCTTTCTTT. Translated, it gives CSAREGGGEITEAFF.

This clonotype has just a few counts. The rearrangement links TRBV7-9 to TRBJ2-7, with 8 bases lining up with TRBD2. Germline CDR1 reads SEHNR; CDR2 reads FQNEAQ (reference sequence). V was pared by 3 bases and J by 0 bases, with 7 bases of the junction left unmatched. The CDR3 sequence is 16 residues long. CDR3 loop: CASSFNRLAFSYEQYF. The CDR3 bases are TGTGCCAGCAGCTTTAACCGACTAGCGTTCTCCTACGAGCAGTACTTC. The full variable domain, its missing parts supplied by reference TRBV7-9 and TRBJ2-7, is DTGVSQNPRHKITKRGQNVTFRCDPISEHNRLYWYRQTLGQGPEFLTYFQNEAQLEKSRLLSDRFSAERPKGSFSTLEIQRTEQGDSAMYLCASSFNRLAFSYEQYFGPGTRLTVT.

The gene calls are TRBV3-1 and TRBJ2-7; no definite D call. The CDR3 runs 13 residues. Looked up from germline, CDR1 is LGHDT and CDR2 is YNNKEL (reference sequence). V was shortened by 1 base and J by 2 bases, with 6 bases between the two germline ends. The CDR3 DNA reads TGTGCCAGCAGCCAAGCTATAACCTACGAGCAGTACTTC. It yields the protein CASSQAITYEQYF.

This clonotype was picked up many times. J is TRBJ2-1 and V is TRBV7-2; TRBD2 matches 10 bases. The V gene end was trimmed by 1 base and the J gene end by 6 bases; junction bases not matched to a gene: 3. CDR1 and CDR2 from the germline V gene are SGHTA and FQGNSA. The CDR3 runs to 15 residues. CDR3 region: CASSLDSGGLNEQFF. The DNA of the CDR3 is TGTGCCAGCAGCTTAGATAGCGGGGGGCTCAATGAGCAGTTCTTC. Variable domain in full (rest from reference TRBV7-2 and TRBJ2-1): GAGVSQSPSNKVTEKGKDVELRCDPISGHTALYWYRQSLGQGLEFLIYFQGNSAPDKSGLPSDRFSAERTGGSVSTLTIQRTQQEDSAVYLCASSLDSGGLNEQFFGPGTRLTVL.

The table lists this clonotype with many counts. CDR3 bases: TGTGCCAGCAGCTTCGACATACAGAACACTGAAGCTTTCTTT. As protein: CASSFDIQNTEAFF. This chain joins TRBV7-2 and TRBJ1-1, with unresolved D. V was shortened by 3 bases and J by 1 base, with 9 bases between the two germline ends. Per the germline V gene, CDR1 is SGHTA and CDR2 is FQGNSA. The CDR3 has 14 residues.

V is TRBV5-1 and J is TRBJ1-1, with a possible D match to TRBD1 (6 bases). From germline, CDR1 is SGHRS and CDR2 YFSETQ. The CDR3 sequence is 13 residues long. Trimming took 2 bases from V and 5 from J, leaving 10 bases between them. CDR3 protein: CASSLQGLTEAFF. The CDR3 nucleotides are TGCGCCAGCAGCTTACAGGGACTTACTGAAGCTTTCTTT.

The V gene is TRBV29-1, the J gene TRBJ1-2, with D possibly being TRBD1 (5 bases). CDR1 is SQVTM, CDR2 ANQGSEA, per germline. There are 12 residues in the CDR3. The V and J ends lost 5 bases and 4 bases respectively, with 11 bases between them. In DNA form, the CDR3 reads TGCAGCGTTAGGGACGGAATCTATGGCTACACCTTC. Translation gives CSVRDGIYGYTF.

This clonotype was counted a few times. This chain joins TRBV2 and TRBJ1-2; D gene ambiguous. The V gene lost 10 bases and the J gene lost 4 bases, with 16 bases spanning the gap. Per germline, CDR1 SNHLY and CDR2 FYNNEI. CDR3 size: 13 residues. This CDR3 reads CATGTSLSYGYTF. DNA for the CDR3: TGTGCCACCGGAACGTCTTTAAGCTATGGCTACACCTTC.

As regards this clonotype: A much bigger clone sits one base away, suggesting this may be a read error. The CDR3 carries no conserved terminal phenylalanine or tryptophan, so it likely arises from a read error. V gene TRBV12-3 or TRBV12-4 combines with J gene TRBJ2-1, with a tentative D call TRBD1 (6 bases). V was pared by 4 bases and J by 10 bases, with 14 bases between. The CDR3 runs to 13 residues. The CDR3 DNA reads TGTGCCAGCAGTTCCATGTATGGGGGCGAGCAGTTCTCC. Its translation is CASSSMYGGEQFS.

This clonotype was found many times. The V call is TRBV27, the J call TRBJ2-7; 9 nucleotides align to TRBD2. V lost 6 bases, J lost 6 bases, and 9 bases stayed unmatched. This CDR3 comprises 14 residues. CDR1 and CDR2 (germline): MNHEY, SMNVEV (reference sequence). CDR3 loop: CASRVVAGVGEQYF. CDR3 bases: TGTGCCAGCAGGGTAGTAGCGGGAGTCGGCGAGCAGTACTTC.

This clonotype occurred many times. The chain carries TRBV4-1 and TRBJ2-7; 8 bases are a match to TRBD1. The ends lost 4 bases at V and 5 bases at J; junction bases unmatched: 10. CDR1 is MGHRA and CDR2 is YSYEKL in the germline V gene. The CDR3 covers 15 residues. CDR3 in amino acids: CASSPLWTGSHEQYF. The DNA for the CDR3 is TGCGCCAGCAGCCCTCTTTGGACAGGGTCCCACGAGCAGTACTTC.

Ten or more counts support this clonotype. V gene TRBV9 combines with J gene TRBJ1-5; a possible D gene is TRBD1 (5 bases). This CDR3 comprises 16 residues. In germline, CDR1 is SGDLS, CDR2 YYNGEE. Deletions cut 3 bases from V and 3 bases from J, with 16 bases between. The CDR3 nucleotides read TGTGCCAGCAGCGCTACAGATGGCGGACACAATCAGCCCCAGCATTTT. Amino acid sequence: CASSATDGGHNQPQHF.

This clonotype appeared a few times. The CDR3 DNA is TGCAGCGTTGCCCCCGGGGCGGACGAGCAGTACTTC. Translating it yields CSVAPGADEQYF. J is TRBJ2-7 and V is TRBV29-1; perhaps D is TRBD1 or TRBD2 (5 bases each). The length of the CDR3 is 12 residues. Looked up from germline, CDR1 is SQVTM and CDR2 is ANQGSEA. Trimming shortened V by 4 bases and J by 5 bases, and 12 bases separated the two germline ends.

This clonotype was seen at least ten times. The chain employs TRBV2 and TRBJ2-7; D assignment may be TRBD1 or TRBD2 (5 bases each). The CDR3 totals 14 residues. Germline-derived CDR1 and CDR2 are SNHLY and FYNNEI. V lost 6 bases, J lost 1 base, and 13 bases lay in between. In DNA, the CDR3 is TGTGCCAGCAGCCGGGGCTATCTTTCCTACGAGCAGTACTTC. Its translation is CASSRGYLSYEQYF.

Remarks on this clonotype: An end of the junction differs from the germline gene, which may be a read error. The chain combines TRBV11-2 with TRBJ2-5; D may be TRBD1 (8 bases). Germline CDR1 reads SGHAT; CDR2 reads FQNNGV. The CDR3 runs 14 residues. The CDR3 spells CASSYRGGAEAQYF. The CDR3, as DNA: TGTGCCAGCAGCTACAGGGGGGGGGCAGAGGCCCAGTACTTC.

This clonotype was recorded many times. The gene calls are TRBV30 and TRBJ2-3, with TRBD2 identical over 11 bases. The CDR3 extends over 14 amino acids. Germline V gene sequence: CDR1 GTSNPN, CDR2 SVGIG (reference sequence). Trimming cost V 5 bases and J 5 bases; bases outside gene matches: 6. CDR3: CAWFTSGSLDTQYF. The CDR3 nucleotides read TGTGCCTGGTTCACTAGCGGGAGTTTAGATACGCAGTATTTT.

This clonotype came up a few times. This chain connects TRBV12-3 or TRBV12-4 to TRBJ1-2; D remains ambiguous. The CDR3 loop spans 13 amino acids. V lost 1 base and J lost 7, with 10 bases in between. The CDR3 DNA is TGTGCCAGCAGTTTAGGCGGGGAACGTGGCTACACCTTC. Protein: CASSLGGERGYTF.

This clonotype occurred many times. This chain joins TRBV10-3 and TRBJ2-6; D could derive from TRBD1 or TRBD2 (5 bases each). CDR3 length equals 14 residues. Trimming cost V 6 bases and J 3 bases, with 9 bases left between them. Germline-derived CDR1 and CDR2 are ENHRY and SYGVKD. CDR3 nucleotides: TGTGCCATCAGCGGGACGGTTGGGGCCAACGTCCTGACTTTC. It translates to CAISGTVGANVLTF.